Sequencing of this T cell receptor beta chain was carried out in a study of CXCR3-negative and CXCR3-positive naive CD8 T cells. A CD45RO-CCR7+CD27+CD95- phenotype identified naive CD8+ T cells. This CDR3 contains 16 residues. The germline gives CDR1 MDHEN, CDR2 SYDVKM. General study findings and limits: High diversity, comparable across both naive subsets, contrasted with much lower diversity in memory CD8+ cells. TRB CDR3s were more hydrophobic in CXCR3-positive than in CXCR3-negative naive cells. Similar TRBV-TRBJ gene usage was seen in naive CXCR3-negative and CXCR3-positive cells, but not in memory cells.

The authors made the TRB cDNA libraries by 5' RACE using UMI labels. TCRdb derives one entry per CDR3 protein from the 5' RACE reads, leaving out DNA. The table lists around 140,000 distinct CDR3 sequences, with about 0.44% in the top ten. About this clonotype: Its target is unknown.

This sequence originates from a human donor in good health. Some clones in this sample may be carry-over from other donors' samples. The chain is built from TRBV28 and TRBJ1-4; checking the TCRdb D call of TRBD1 is not possible without DNA. Material for sequencing was naive CXCR3- CD8+ T cells from blood. Subset defined: CD45RO-CCR7+CD27+CD95- naive CD8+ T cells lacking CXCR3 (TNR3-). CDR3 amino acids: CASSPPPGRANEKLFF.